A selection of T cell receptor beta chains follows, all from one sample in a study of PD-1 blockade in classical Hodgkin lymphoma. Data came from immunoSEQ multiplex PCR; TCRdb stores just in-frame clones and leaves some out. The sample holds 20,000 to 25,000 clones, roughly 80% seen once. Here the sequenced sample was peripheral blood mononuclear cells (PBMCs), taken before the second cycle of nivolumab. The receptors originated from a human donor with classical Hodgkin lymphoma. Each CDR3 is given with its conserved first and last residue. The D gene is left open where the match is weak. Not all rows give a size; the values are once, few, many and, for expanded clones, a class.

.	TRBV7-8	TRBJ1-2	15	.	CASSKDTVGFHGYTF	TGTGCCAGCAGCAAAGACACTGTAGGGTTCCATGGCTACACCTTC
.	TRBV5-6	TRBJ2-1	15	.	CASSLPGSGYNEQFF	TGTGCCAGCAGCTTACCAGGGTCGGGATACAATGAGCAGTTCTTC
.	TRBV15	TRBJ2-1	12	TRBD1	CATSATGNEQFF	TGTGCCACCAGCGCGACAGGGAATGAGCAGTTCTTC
.	TRBV19	TRBJ1-4	14	.	CATALYLRSEKLFF	TGTGCCACCGCCTTATACCTGAGGAGTGAAAAACTGTTTTTT
.	TRBV6-5	TRBJ2-7	13	.	CASTRTVPYEQYF	TGTGCCAGCACTAGGACAGTCCCCTACGAGCAGTACTTC
medium-sized	TRBV9	TRBJ2-1	13	.	CASSPSVSNEQFF	TGTGCCAGCAGCCCCAGCGTTAGCAATGAGCAGTTCTTC
.	TRBV6-5	TRBJ2-2	11	.	CASSRTGELFF	TGTGCCAGCAGTCGCACCGGGGAGCTGTTTTTT
.	TRBV11-2	TRBJ2-7	15	TRBD2	CASSEAGTRRYEQYF	TGTGCCAGCAGCGAAGCCGGGACTAGGCGCTACGAGCAGTACTTC
few	TRBV28	TRBJ2-1	12	.	CASSITQFEQFF	TGTGCCAGCAGCATTACCCAATTTGAGCAGTTCTTC
once	TRBV5-1	TRBJ2-5	14	TRBD2	CASRVEAGIPREDF	TGCGCCAGCAGAGTCGAGGCAGGTATTCCCCGGGAGGACTTC
.	TRBV5-1	TRBJ1-5	16	TRBD1	CASSPGTGHFNQPQHF	TGCGCCAGCAGCCCTGGGACAGGACATTTCAATCAGCCCCAGCATTTT
.	TRBV10-2	TRBJ2-7	15	TRBD2	CASSEWVAGSGEQYF	TGCGCCAGCAGTGAGTGGGTAGCGGGATCAGGCGAGCAGTACTTC
.	TRBV7-3	TRBJ2-5	13	.	CASSVRWEETQYF	TGTGCCAGCAGCGTAAGGTGGGAAGAGACCCAGTACTTC
.	TRBV5-1	TRBJ2-1	13	TRBD1	CASSSPGQLEEFF	TGCGCCAGCAGCTCGCCGGGACAGCTGGAAGAGTTCTTC
.	TRBV7-9	TRBJ1-2	15	TRBD1	CASSSWTGANYGYTF	TGTGCCAGCAGCAGCTGGACAGGTGCTAACTATGGCTACACCTTC
once	TRBV6-5	TRBJ2-7	15	TRBD2	CASTSLTSGRAEQYF	TGTGCCAGCACCTCCTTGACTAGCGGGAGGGCCGAGCAGTACTTC
.	TRBV12-5	TRBJ2-3	13	TRBD2	CASGRTSSDTQYF	TGTGCTAGTGGCCGGACTAGCTCAGATACGCAGTATTTT
.	TRBV27	TRBJ2-2	15	.	CASVSPRFSSGELFF	TGTGCCAGCGTAAGTCCGAGGTTTAGTTCCGGGGAGCTGTTTTTT
few	TRBV5-4	TRBJ1-1	12	.	CASSWHDAEAFF	TGTGCCAGCAGCTGGCATGACGCTGAAGCTTTCTTT
.	TRBV5-5	TRBJ2-1	15	.	CASSLEGLSYNEQFF	TGTGCCAGCAGCTTGGAAGGGCTGTCCTACAATGAGCAGTTCTTC
.	TRBV10-1	TRBJ2-7	16	TRBD2	CASSESISSGIYEQYF	TGCGCCAGCAGTGAGTCGATATCTAGCGGGATTTACGAGCAGTACTTC
.	TRBV18	TRBJ2-7	14	.	CASSPSIGNYEQYF	TGTGCCAGCTCACCATCTATTGGGAACTACGAGCAGTACTTC